A single sample is the source of the 27 T cell receptor beta chains below, sequenced in a study of blood T cell repertoires in COVID-19. Produced via immunoSEQ multiplex PCR; TCRdb's table is partial and in-frame only. The sample includes around 330,000 clones, over 75% of them seen just once. Sequences were obtained from PBMCs or T cells enriched from blood (not recorded which). All receptors come from a woman in her 40s who had recovered from COVID-19.

The chain employs TRBV28 and TRBJ2-7, with TRBD1 identical over 10 bases. The J segment lost 3 bases and the V segment lost 1 base, leaving 12 bases of the junction unmatched. Germline V CDR1 and CDR2: MDHEN, SYDVKM. The CDR3 consists of 18 residues. For the CDR3, the DNA is TGTGCCAGCAGTTTATCCAGCGTGGACAGGGGGTCTCTCTACGAGCAGTACTTC. Translation: CASSLSSVDRGSLYEQYF.

Turning to this clone: A junction boundary mismatches the germline segment, possibly from a read error. The chain employs TRBV7-7 and TRBJ2-1; 8 bases agree with TRBD1. The CDR3 consists of 14 residues. Germline CDR1 is SSHAT and CDR2 is FNYEAQ (reference sequence). The CDR3 DNA sequence: TGTGCTAGCAGCTTAGCGGACAGGGCCCATGAGCAGTTCTTC. Protein sequence: CASSLADRAHEQFF.

V is TRBV5-8 and J is TRBJ1-3; 10 bases agree with TRBD1. V dropped 4 bases and J dropped 5; count of bases not matched to a gene: 15. This CDR3 comprises 18 residues. Germline V gene lookup returns CDR1 SGHTS and CDR2 YDEGEE. CDR3 loop: CASSARTGGTLLRNTIYF. The CDR3 region has the DNA TGTGCCAGCAGCGCCCGGACAGGGGGGACCCTCCTCCGAAACACCATATATTTT.

The CDR3 region is CASSLAQGVSTEAFF. The CDR3 nucleotides read TGTGCCAGCAGCTTAGCCCAGGGGGTGAGCACTGAAGCTTTCTTT. The V call is TRBV7-9, the J call TRBJ1-1, with 7 bases aligning to TRBD1. Per the germline V gene, CDR1 is SEHNR and CDR2 is FQNEAQ (reference sequence). The junction had 5 bases not matched to a gene; V was cut back by 0 bases and J by 4 bases. This CDR3 is 15 amino acids long.

The chain combines TRBV7-8 with TRBJ1-1; a possible D gene is TRBD1 (5 bases). Trimming cost V 2 bases and J 0 bases, with 10 bases left between them. The CDR3 has 15 residues. Germline V gene sequence: CDR1 SGHVS, CDR2 FQNEAQ. The CDR3 protein is CASSLQGGLNTEAFF. The CDR3, as DNA: TGTGCCAGCAGCTTACAGGGAGGCCTGAACACTGAAGCTTTCTTT. Looking up the rest from reference TRBV7-8 and TRBJ1-1 gives the full variable domain: GAGVSQSPRYKVAKRGQDVALRCDPISGHVSLFWYQQALGQGPEFLTYFQNEAQLDKSGLPSDRFFAERPEGSVSTLKIQRTQQEDSAVYLCASSLQGGLNTEAFFGQGTRLTVV.

J is TRBJ2-2 and V is TRBV28, with D perhaps matching TRBD1 (6 bases). This CDR3 comprises 15 residues. Between the trimmed V and J ends, which lost 8 bases and 5 bases, there was a span of 18 bases. Germline CDR1 is MDHEN and CDR2 is SYDVKM. Written as DNA, the CDR3 is TGTGCCAGCCGGAAGTCAGGGGCCCTTACCGGGGAGCTGTTTTTT. Amino acid sequence: CASRKSGALTGELFF.

This clone was counted a single time. The chain joins TRBV24-1 to TRBJ2-2, with a tentative D call TRBD1 (6 bases). Germline CDR1 reads KGHDR; CDR2 reads SFDVKD. V was shortened by 6 bases and J by 3 bases, with 10 bases between the two germline ends. CDR3 length: 14 amino acids. The CDR3 coding sequence is TGTGCCACCAGTCAAGCAGGGGACACCGGGGAGCTGTTTTTT. Protein: CATSQAGDTGELFF.

The chain recombines TRBV29-1 with TRBJ1-5; weak D call: TRBD1 (5 bases). The CDR3 length is 13 residues. Between the trimmed V and J ends, which lost 4 bases and 2 bases, there was a span of 9 bases. Germline values: CDR1 SQVTM, CDR2 ANQGSEA. DNA of the CDR3: TGCAGCGTTGGCAGGGAGGGCAATCAGCCCCAGCATTTT. It translates to CSVGREGNQPQHF.

The chain couples TRBV7-3 to TRBJ2-7; D perhaps matches TRBD2 (6 bases). The germline gives CDR1 SGHTA, CDR2 FQGTGA. CDR3 length: 15 residues. Trimming removed 1 base from V and 2 bases from J, with 12 bases in between. This chain's CDR3 is CASSLNVGEAYEQYF. The CDR3 nucleotides are TGTGCCAGCAGCTTAAATGTCGGGGAGGCCTACGAGCAGTACTTC. The whole variable domain, remainder taken from reference TRBV7-3 and TRBJ2-7, is GAGVSQTPSNKVTEKGKYVELRCDPISGHTALYWYRQSLGQGPEFLIYFQGTGAADDSGLPNDRFFAVRPEGSVSTLKIQRTERGDSAVYLCASSLNVGEAYEQYFGPGTRLTVT.

The gene calls are TRBV4-3 and TRBJ1-4, with D perhaps TRBD1 (6 bases). CDR1 and CDR2 (germline): LGHNA, YSLEER. V was cut by 0 bases and J by 0 bases, with 11 bases left in between. The CDR3 totals 17 residues. The CDR3 sequence is CASSQDIPGATNEKLFF. In nucleotides, the CDR3 is TGCGCCAGCAGCCAAGATATCCCAGGGGCAACTAATGAAAAACTGTTTTTT.

The chain employs TRBV7-9 and TRBJ2-7, with TRBD2 matching over 10 bases. V was pared by 7 bases and J by 3 bases, with 6 bases of the junction left unmatched. The CDR3 is made up of 14 amino acids. The germline CDR1 and CDR2 sequences are SEHNR and FQNEAQ (reference sequence). CDR3 DNA sequence: TGTGCCAGCACCCCGAGCGGGGGGGACTACGAGCAGTACTTC. It encodes CASTPSGGDYEQYF. The full variable domain, completed using reference TRBV7-9 and TRBJ2-7, is DTGVSQNPRHKITKRGQNVTFRCDPISEHNRLYWYRQTLGQGPEFLTYFQNEAQLEKSRLLSDRFSAERPKGSFSTLEIQRTEQGDSAMYLCASTPSGGDYEQYFGPGTRLTVT.

The chain couples TRBV6-2 or TRBV6-3 to TRBJ2-5, with 12 nucleotides matching TRBD2. With 4 bases clipped from V and 5 bases from J, the junction kept 8 bases outside the gene matches. The CDR3 loop spans 16 amino acids. The germline CDR1 and CDR2 sequences are MNHEY and SVGEGT. CDR3 in DNA: TGTGCCAGCAGTTTCGGAAGACTAGCGGGAGAGGAGACCCAGTACTTC. Its protein is CASSFGRLAGEETQYF.

This chain links TRBV7-4 with TRBJ2-3, with TRBD2 identical over 7 bases. The ends lost 3 bases at V and 5 bases at J; junction bases unmatched: 17. The CDR3 loop spans 18 amino acids. Germline V gene data show CDR1 as SGHVT and CDR2 as SQSDAQ. The CDR3 bases are TGTGCCAGCAGCTTGGCCCGCCGGGGGGAATTGCACCAAGATACGCAGTATTTT. This encodes CASSLARRGELHQDTQYF.

The chain has TRBV30 and TRBJ2-7; 12 nucleotides align to TRBD1. Germline V gene lookup returns CDR1 GTSNPN and CDR2 SVGIG (reference sequence). The trim removed 5 bases at V and 7 bases at J, leaving 9 bases unmatched. This CDR3 has 14 residues. CDR3 amino acids: CAWSRDRGHGEQYF. CDR3 in DNA: TGTGCCTGGTCCCGGGACAGGGGGCATGGGGAGCAGTACTTC. Full variable domain (rest looked up from reference TRBV30 and TRBJ2-7): SQTIHQWPATLVQPVGSPLSLECTVEGTSNPNLYWYRQAAGRGLQLLFYSVGIGQISSEVPQNLSASRPQDRQFILSSKKLLLSDSGFYLCAWSRDRGHGEQYFGPGTRLTVT.

This clone was seen only a few times. This chain links TRBV19 with TRBJ2-2; 9 bases are shared with TRBD1. The CDR3 length is 16 residues. Per the germline V gene, CDR1 is LNHDA and CDR2 is SQIVND (reference sequence). V was clipped by 1 base and J by 5 bases; unmatched bases: 5. CDR3 bases: TGTGCCAGTAGTATAGTGGCCGGGACAGGGACCGGGGAGCTGTTTTTT. Amino acids: CASSIVAGTGTGELFF.

This rearrangement joins TRBV28 to TRBJ2-7; 7 positions agree with TRBD1. This CDR3 region has 17 residues. V lost 5 bases and J lost 5; bases outside the gene matches: 18. Germline CDR1 and CDR2: MDHEN and SYDVKM. The CDR3 region has the DNA TGTGCCAGCAGTCCAAACAGGGGATCCATCTGGCGGGACGAGCAGTACTTC. It is translated as CASSPNRGSIWRDEQYF.

This sequence joins TRBV30 and TRBJ2-1; 7 nucleotides agree with TRBD2. The V and J ends lost 0 bases and 7 bases, in that order; junction bases with no gene match: 6. This CDR3 is built from 14 residues. The germline CDR1 and CDR2 sequences are GTSNPN and SVGIG (reference sequence). The CDR3 here is CAWSVLVGGNEQFF. The CDR3 region has the DNA TGTGCCTGGAGTGTATTGGTGGGAGGGAATGAGCAGTTCTTC. Combining the CDR3 with reference TRBV30 and TRBJ2-1 gives the whole variable domain SQTIHQWPATLVQPVGSPLSLECTVEGTSNPNLYWYRQAAGRGLQLLFYSVGIGQISSEVPQNLSASRPQDRQFILSSKKLLLSDSGFYLCAWSVLVGGNEQFFGPGTRLTVL.

The chain couples TRBV5-1 to TRBJ2-5; TRBD2 aligns across 9 bases. The CDR3 is made up of 16 amino acids. J gave up 5 bases and V 0 bases, and 8 bases lay outside the gene matches. Germline V gives CDR1 SGHRS, CDR2 YFSETQ. The CDR3 sequence: CASSLGGTSWAETQYF. CDR3 sequence (DNA): TGCGCCAGCAGCTTGGGCGGGACTAGCTGGGCGGAGACCCAGTACTTC.

The chain employs TRBV11-3 and TRBJ2-3, with 9 bases matching TRBD1. Germline CDR1 and CDR2: SGHNT and YENEEA. Germline trimming cut 5 bases from V and 7 bases from J; bases unmatched to any gene: 10. This CDR3 comprises 15 residues. The CDR3 sequence is CASSPPGQGRNTQYF. CDR3 in DNA: TGTGCCAGCAGCCCGCCCGGACAGGGGAGGAATACGCAGTATTTT.

The J gene is TRBJ2-5, the V gene TRBV5-4; TRBD2 matches 14 bases. Losses at the gene ends were 4 bases for V and 5 bases for J; bases not matched to a gene: 7. The CDR3 has 16 amino acids. Germline lookup yields CDR1 SGHNT and CDR2 YYREEE (reference sequence). In nucleotides, the CDR3 is TGTGCCAGCAGCCAGGGACTAGCGGGGGTCCCGGAGACCCAGTACTTC. Translation gives CASSQGLAGVPETQYF.

V is TRBV25-1 and J is TRBJ2-3; 9 bases match TRBD2. Trimming cost V 3 bases and J 1 base; bases outside gene matches: 5. The CDR3 spans 16 residues. Germline lookup yields CDR1 MGHDK and CDR2 SYGVNS. The CDR3 is CASSDGVAGGTDTQYF. CDR3 nucleotide sequence: TGTGCCAGCAGTGATGGCGTAGCGGGGGGCACAGATACGCAGTATTTT.

CDR3 nucleotides: TGCAGCGTGGGGGTTGGAGGGACTAAGGGATTCTACGAGCAGTACTTC. It codes for CSVGVGGTKGFYEQYF. The chain employs TRBV29-1 and TRBJ2-7, with 7 bases that match TRBD2. This CDR3 spans 16 amino acids. Germline V gene lookup returns CDR1 SQVTM and CDR2 ANQGSEA. V gave up 6 bases and J gave up 3 bases; unmatched junction bases: 17.

The chain carries TRBV27 and TRBJ2-6; 7 nucleotides match TRBD2. This CDR3 comprises 17 residues. Germline V gene sequence: CDR1 MNHEY, CDR2 SMNVEV (reference sequence). The V and J ends lost 4 bases and 0 bases, in that order; junction bases with no gene match: 6. The CDR3 here is CASSSPRTSSGANVLTF. The CDR3 DNA follows: TGTGCCAGCAGTTCCCCCCGGACTAGCTCTGGGGCCAACGTCCTGACTTTC. The full variable domain, with the rest looked up from reference TRBV27 and TRBJ2-6, is EAQVTQNPRYLITVTGKKLTVTCSQNMNHEYMSWYRQDPGLGLRQIYYSMNVEVTDKGDVPEGYKVSRKEKRNFPLILESPSPNQTSLYFCASSSPRTSSGANVLTFGAGSRLTVL.

V usage is TRBV25-1 and J usage is TRBJ2-4; 10 bases match TRBD2. This CDR3 spans 17 amino acids. Trimming took 4 bases from V and 0 from J; bases not matched to a gene: 6. The germline CDR1 and CDR2 sequences are MGHDK and SYGVNS. The CDR3 spells CASSGLAGALAKNIQYF. CDR3 DNA sequence: TGTGCCAGCAGTGGGCTAGCGGGGGCTCTAGCCAAAAACATTCAGTACTTC.

The chain employs TRBV28 and TRBJ1-1; 7 nucleotides align to TRBD1. Germline values: CDR1 MDHEN, CDR2 SYDVKM. The CDR3 length is 12 residues. With V trimmed by 6 bases and J by 5 bases, 3 bases remained unmatched. CDR3 sequence (DNA): TGTGCCAGCAGACTACAGGGGACTGAAGCTTTCTTT. Protein: CASRLQGTEAFF.

The chain recombines TRBV28 with TRBJ1-6, with 9 bases lining up with TRBD1. The CDR3 sequence is 15 residues long. Germline loops: CDR1 MDHEN, CDR2 SYDVKM. Trimming removed 7 bases from V and 5 bases from J; junction bases left unmatched: 6. The CDR3 is CASISQGANNSPLHF. In DNA form, the CDR3 reads TGTGCCAGCATATCACAGGGGGCTAATAATTCACCCCTCCACTTT.

J is TRBJ2-3 and V is TRBV24-1; 11 nucleotides match TRBD2. V shed 3 bases, J shed 1 base, and the junction held 5 bases outside the gene matches. CDR1 and CDR2 from the germline V gene are KGHDR and SFDVKD. This CDR3 has 17 residues. CDR3 loop: CATSDPNSGGGTDTQYF. CDR3 nucleotide sequence: TGTGCCACCAGTGATCCCAATAGCGGGGGGGGCACAGATACGCAGTATTTT.